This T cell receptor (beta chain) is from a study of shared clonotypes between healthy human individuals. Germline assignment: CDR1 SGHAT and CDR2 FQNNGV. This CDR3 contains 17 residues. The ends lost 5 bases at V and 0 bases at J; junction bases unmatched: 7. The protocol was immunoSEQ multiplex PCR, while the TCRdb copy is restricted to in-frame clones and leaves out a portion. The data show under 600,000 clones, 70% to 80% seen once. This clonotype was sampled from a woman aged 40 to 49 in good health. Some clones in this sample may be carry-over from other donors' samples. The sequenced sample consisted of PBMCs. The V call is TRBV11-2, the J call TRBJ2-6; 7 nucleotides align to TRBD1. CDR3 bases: TGTGCCAGCAGCCTACGGGACAGCGACTCTGGGGCCAACGTCCTGACTTTC. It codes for CASSLRDSDSGANVLTF.